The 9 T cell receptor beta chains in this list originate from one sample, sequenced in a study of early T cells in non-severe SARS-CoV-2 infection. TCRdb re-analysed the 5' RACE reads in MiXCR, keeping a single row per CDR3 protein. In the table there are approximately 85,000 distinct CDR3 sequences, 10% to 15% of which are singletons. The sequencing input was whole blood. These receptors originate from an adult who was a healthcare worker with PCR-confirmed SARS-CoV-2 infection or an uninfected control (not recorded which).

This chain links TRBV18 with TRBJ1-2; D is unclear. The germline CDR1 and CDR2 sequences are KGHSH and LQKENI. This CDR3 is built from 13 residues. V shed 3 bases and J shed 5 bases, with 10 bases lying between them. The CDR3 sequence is CASSPGNMYGYTF. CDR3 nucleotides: TGTGCCAGCTCACCCGGGAACATGTATGGCTACACCTTC.

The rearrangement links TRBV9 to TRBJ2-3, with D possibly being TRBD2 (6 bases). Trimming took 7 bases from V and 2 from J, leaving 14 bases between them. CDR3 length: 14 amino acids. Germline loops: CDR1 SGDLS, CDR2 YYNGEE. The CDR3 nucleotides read TGTGCCAGCTCCGGGACTCTCTCCACAGATACGCAGTATTTT. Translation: CASSGTLSTDTQYF.

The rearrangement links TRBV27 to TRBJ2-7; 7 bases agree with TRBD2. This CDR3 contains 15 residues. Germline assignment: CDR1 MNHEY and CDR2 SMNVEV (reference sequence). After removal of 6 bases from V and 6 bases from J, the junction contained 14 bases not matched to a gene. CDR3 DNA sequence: TGTGCCAGCAGAGCGGGGATGAGGGCGAAGGGCGAGCAGTACTTC. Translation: CASRAGMRAKGEQYF.

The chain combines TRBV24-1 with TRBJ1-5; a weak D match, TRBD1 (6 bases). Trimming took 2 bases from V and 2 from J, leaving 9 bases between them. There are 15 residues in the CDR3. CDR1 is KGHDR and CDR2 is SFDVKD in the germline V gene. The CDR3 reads CATSDYREGNQPQHF. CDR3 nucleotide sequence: TGTGCCACCAGTGATTACAGGGAGGGCAATCAGCCCCAGCATTTT.

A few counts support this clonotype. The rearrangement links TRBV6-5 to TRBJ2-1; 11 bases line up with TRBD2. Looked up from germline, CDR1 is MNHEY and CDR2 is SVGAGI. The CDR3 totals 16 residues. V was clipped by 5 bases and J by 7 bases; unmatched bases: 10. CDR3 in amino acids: CASSTTISGRVNEQFF. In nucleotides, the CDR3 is TGTGCCAGCAGTACCACTATTAGCGGGAGGGTGAATGAGCAGTTCTTC.

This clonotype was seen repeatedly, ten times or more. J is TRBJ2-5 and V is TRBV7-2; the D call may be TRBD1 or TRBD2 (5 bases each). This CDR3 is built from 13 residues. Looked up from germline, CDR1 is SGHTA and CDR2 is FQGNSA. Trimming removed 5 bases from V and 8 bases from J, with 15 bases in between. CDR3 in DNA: TGTGCCAGCAGCCCCGGGACGGGGAAAACCCAGTACTTC. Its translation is CASSPGTGKTQYF.

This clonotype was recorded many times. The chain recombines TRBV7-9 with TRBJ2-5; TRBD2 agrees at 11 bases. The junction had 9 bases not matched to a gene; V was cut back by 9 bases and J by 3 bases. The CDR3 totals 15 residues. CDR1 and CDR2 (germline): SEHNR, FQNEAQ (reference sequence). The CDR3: CARTPGTSGKETQYF. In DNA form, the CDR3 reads TGTGCCAGGACCCCCGGGACTAGCGGAAAAGAGACCCAGTACTTC.

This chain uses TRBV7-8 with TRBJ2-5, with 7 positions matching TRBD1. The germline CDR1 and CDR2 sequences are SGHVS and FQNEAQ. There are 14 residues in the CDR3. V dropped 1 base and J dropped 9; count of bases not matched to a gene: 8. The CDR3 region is CASSLGQGGAAQYF. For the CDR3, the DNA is TGTGCCAGCAGCTTAGGGCAAGGGGGCGCGGCCCAGTACTTC.

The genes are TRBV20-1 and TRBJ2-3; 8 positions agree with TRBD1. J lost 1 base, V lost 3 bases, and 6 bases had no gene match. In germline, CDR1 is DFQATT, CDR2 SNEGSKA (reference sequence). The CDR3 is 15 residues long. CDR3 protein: CSARATGDGTDTQYF. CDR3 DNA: TGCAGTGCTAGGGCGACAGGGGATGGCACAGATACGCAGTATTTT.